What follows describes a single T cell receptor (beta chain). The source of the sample is a study of T cells of healthy individuals. From the 5' RACE reads, TCRdb called clonotypes with MiXCR, one entry per CDR3 protein. The data show about 96,000 distinct CDR3 sequences, 15% to 20% seen once. V shed 4 bases and J 4 bases; nucleotides not matched to a gene: 9. The CDR3 length is 17 residues. Germline values: CDR1 LNHDA, CDR2 SQIVND (reference sequence). This TCR was sampled from a human donor in good health. The J gene is TRBJ2-1, the V gene TRBV19; 11 bases align to TRBD2. The CDR3 sequence: CASSTHEGLAAYNEQFF. In nucleotides, the CDR3 is TGTGCCAGTAGTACCCACGAGGGACTAGCGGCGTACAATGAGCAGTTCTTC.